This TCR beta chain was recorded in a study of blood T cell repertoires in COVID-19. Background on the study: Spain, Italy and the United States supplied samples that represented acute and convalescent COVID-19.

Enrollment of patients from Seattle took place during active infection, with longitudinal follow-up. As originally analysed: The authors estimated nucleated cell counts from reference gene primer amplification. Here immunoSEQ multiplex PCR was the method, and the copy in TCRdb shows in-frame clones only, minus some. V and J calls and clone size are given by that table; D and trimming were obtained from the DNA. The table has 300,000 to 350,000 clones, about 87% seen once; the top ten hold around 10%. Germline V CDR1 and CDR2: LNHDA, SQIVND (reference sequence). The CDR3 runs 17 residues. J lost 5 bases, V lost 6 bases, and 8 bases had no gene match.

The sequencing sample was made of peripheral blood. The TCR sequence derives from a man aged 25-45 years with COVID-19, enrolled during active disease. The J gene is TRBJ2-1, the V gene TRBV19; 15 nucleotides agree with TRBD2. In DNA form, the CDR3 reads TGTGCCAGTAGCCGGGGACTAGCGGGAGGCGTGAACAATGAGCAGTTCTTC. Its translation is CASSRGLAGGVNNEQFF.